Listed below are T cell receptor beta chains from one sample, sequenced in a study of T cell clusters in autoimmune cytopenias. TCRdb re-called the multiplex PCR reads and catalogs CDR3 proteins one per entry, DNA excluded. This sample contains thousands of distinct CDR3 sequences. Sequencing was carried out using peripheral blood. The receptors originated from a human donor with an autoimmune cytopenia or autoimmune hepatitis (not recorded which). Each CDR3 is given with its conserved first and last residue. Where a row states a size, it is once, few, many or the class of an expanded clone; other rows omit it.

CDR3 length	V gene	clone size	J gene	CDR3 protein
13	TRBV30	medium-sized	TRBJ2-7	CAWSGRPPYEQYF
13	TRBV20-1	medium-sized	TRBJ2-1	CSAEDSYRNEQFF
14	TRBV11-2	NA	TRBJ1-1	CASSQDSSNTEAFF
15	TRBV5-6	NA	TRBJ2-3	CASSLDRGLTDTQYF
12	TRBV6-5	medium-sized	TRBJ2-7	CASSHGGYEQYF
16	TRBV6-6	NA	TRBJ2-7	CASRTSGRAGSYEQYF
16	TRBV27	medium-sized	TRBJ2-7	CASSSRYGQGSYEQYF
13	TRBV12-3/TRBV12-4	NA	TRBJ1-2	CASRSTGQDGYTF
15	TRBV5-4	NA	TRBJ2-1	CASSLGQGVYNEQFF
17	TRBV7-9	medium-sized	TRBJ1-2	CASSVLYPGTGRYGYTF
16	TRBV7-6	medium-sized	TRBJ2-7	CASSLMETGPSYEQYF
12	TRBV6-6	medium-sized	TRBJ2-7	CASSPGAYEQYF
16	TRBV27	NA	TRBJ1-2	CASSLRGQGGAYGYTF
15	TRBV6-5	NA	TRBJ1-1	CASKDREFMNTEAFF
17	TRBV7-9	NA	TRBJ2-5	CASSLSWTSGSQETQYF
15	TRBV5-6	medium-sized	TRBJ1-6	CASSLSWATNSPLHF
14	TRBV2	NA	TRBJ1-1	CASSEALQGRGRVF
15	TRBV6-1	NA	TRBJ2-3	CASSQGRVFTDTQYF
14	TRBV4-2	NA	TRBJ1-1	CASSQETGPTEAFF
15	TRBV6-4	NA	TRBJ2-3	CASSERGGSTDTQYF